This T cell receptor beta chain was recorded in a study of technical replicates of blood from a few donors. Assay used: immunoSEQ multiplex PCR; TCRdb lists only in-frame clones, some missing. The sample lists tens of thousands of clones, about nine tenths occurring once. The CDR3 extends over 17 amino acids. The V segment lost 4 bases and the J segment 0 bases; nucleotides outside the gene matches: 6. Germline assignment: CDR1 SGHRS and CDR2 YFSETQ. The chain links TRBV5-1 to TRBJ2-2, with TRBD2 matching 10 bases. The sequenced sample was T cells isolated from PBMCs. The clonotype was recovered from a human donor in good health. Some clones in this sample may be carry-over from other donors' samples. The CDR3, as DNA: TGCGCCAGCAGCCTTTCCCTAGCGGGGGCGAACACCGGGGAGCTGTTTTTT. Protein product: CASSLSLAGANTGELFF.